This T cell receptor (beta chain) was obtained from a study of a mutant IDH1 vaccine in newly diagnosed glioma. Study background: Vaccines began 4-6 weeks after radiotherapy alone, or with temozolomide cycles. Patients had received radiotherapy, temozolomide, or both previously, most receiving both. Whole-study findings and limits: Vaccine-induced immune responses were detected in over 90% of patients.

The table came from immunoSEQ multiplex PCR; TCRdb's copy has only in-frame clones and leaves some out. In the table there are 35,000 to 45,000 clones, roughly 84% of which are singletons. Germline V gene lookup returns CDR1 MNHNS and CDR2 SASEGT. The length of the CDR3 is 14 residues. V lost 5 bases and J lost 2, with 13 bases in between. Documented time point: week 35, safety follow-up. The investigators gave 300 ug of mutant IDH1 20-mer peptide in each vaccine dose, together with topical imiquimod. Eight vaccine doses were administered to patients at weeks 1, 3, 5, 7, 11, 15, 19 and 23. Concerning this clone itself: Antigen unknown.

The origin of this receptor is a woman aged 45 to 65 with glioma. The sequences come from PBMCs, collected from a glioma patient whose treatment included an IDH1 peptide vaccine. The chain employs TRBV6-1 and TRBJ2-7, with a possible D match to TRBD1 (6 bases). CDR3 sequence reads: CASSKMTGPYEQYF. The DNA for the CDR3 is TGTGCCAGCAGTAAAATGACAGGACCCTACGAGCAGTACTTC.